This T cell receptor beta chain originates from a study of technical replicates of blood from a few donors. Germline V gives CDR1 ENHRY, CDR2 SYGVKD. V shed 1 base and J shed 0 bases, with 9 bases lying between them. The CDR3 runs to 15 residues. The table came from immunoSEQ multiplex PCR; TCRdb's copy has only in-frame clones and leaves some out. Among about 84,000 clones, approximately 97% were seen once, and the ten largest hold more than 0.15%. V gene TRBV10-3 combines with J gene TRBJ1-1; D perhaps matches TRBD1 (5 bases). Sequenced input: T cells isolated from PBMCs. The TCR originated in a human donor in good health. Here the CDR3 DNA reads TGTGCCATCAGTGAGTTGGAGGGGCTGAACACTGAAGCTTTCTTT. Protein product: CAISELEGLNTEAFF.